The sequence of this TCR beta chain was determined in a study of blood T cell repertoires in COVID-19. Study-wide context: Collection of acute and convalescent COVID-19 samples took place in the United States, Italy and Spain. PBMCs, B-cell-depleted T cells, or T cells were the source of the cDNA or gDNA that made up the material.

In the original workflow: Quantification of nucleated cells was approximated via reference gene primer amplification. Here immunoSEQ multiplex PCR was the method, and the copy in TCRdb shows in-frame clones only, minus some. Clone size and V and J calls were adopted from that table, with D and trimming inferred from the DNA. The sample shows about 120,000 clones, approximately 87% of them seen only once. V shed 7 bases and J 9 bases; nucleotides not matched to a gene: 13. Per the germline V gene, CDR1 is MNHEY and CDR2 is SVGAGI. The CDR3 consists of 15 residues. This rearrangement joins TRBV6-5 to TRBJ1-5; 9 positions agree with TRBD1. The receptor comes from a woman aged 70 to 79 with acute or convalescent COVID-19. Sequencing was performed on peripheral blood. In DNA, the CDR3 is TGTGCCAGCATTAACCGGGACAGGGAGGTCGGGCCCCAGCATTTT. As protein: CASINRDREVGPQHF.